This is a list of T cell receptor beta chains from one sample in a study of T cell responses to AZD1222 COVID-19 vaccine. Only in-frame clones appear in the TCRdb table, and some are missing; sequencing was by immunoSEQ multiplex PCR. The sample carries around 130,000 clones, 75% to 95% recorded once. The material was peripheral blood, obtained 28 days after the second dose of the MenACWY control vaccine. These receptors all stem from an adult who received the MenACWY meningococcal vaccine as a control. The CDR3 runs from the conserved cysteine through the conserved F or W. D genes are given only for firm matches. Clone size is given for some rows only: seen once, a few or many times, or a class if the clone is expanded.

TRBJ1-2,TRBV25-1,NA,NA,TGTGCCAGCAGTGATTCGACATGGAACTATGGCTACACCTTC,CASSDSTWNYGYTF
TRBJ1-1,TRBV5-1,NA,TRBD1,TGCGCCAGCAGCTCGGGACAGGGCCGATCTGAAGCTTTCTTT,CASSSGQGRSEAFF
TRBJ2-7,TRBV15,NA,TRBD1,TGTGCCACCAGCAGAGATTGGGGACAGCCATTCTACGAGCAGTACTTC,CATSRDWGQPFYEQYF
TRBJ2-3,TRBV20-1,NA,TRBD2,TGCAGTGCTAGTTCCCTCCAGACTAGCGGGAGAGCGAGAGATACGCAGTATTTT,CSASSLQTSGRARDTQYF
TRBJ1-6,TRBV7-2,NA,NA,TGTGCCAGCAGCTCAGGGACAAATAATTCACCCCTCCACTTT,CASSSGTNNSPLHF
TRBJ2-1,TRBV3-1/TRBV3-2,NA,NA,TGTGCCAGCAGCCAAGAGGGCGGACTAATGTACAATGAGCAGTTCTTC,CASSQEGGLMYNEQFF
TRBJ2-2,TRBV11-1,few,TRBD1,TGTGCCAGCAGCTTCGACAGGGCTGACACCGGGGAGCTGTTTTTT,CASSFDRADTGELFF
TRBJ1-4,TRBV2,NA,TRBD1,TGTGCCAGCAGTGAAAACAGGGGAAGGTTCAAAAAACTGTTTTTT,CASSENRGRFKKLFF
TRBJ2-7,TRBV4-1,NA,NA,TGCGCCAGCAGCCAAGTTAGGCGCTCCTTCTACGAGCAGTACTTC,CASSQVRRSFYEQYF
TRBJ2-2,TRBV27,NA,TRBD1,TGTGCCAGCAGTACAGGGGCCGTCACCGGGGAGCTGTTTTTT,CASSTGAVTGELFF
TRBJ1-1,TRBV27,NA,NA,TGTGCCAGCAGTAATTTTGTCGGTACTGAAGCTTTCTTT,CASSNFVGTEAFF
TRBJ2-1,TRBV20-1,NA,TRBD1,TGCAGTGCTAGTGGGGACAGGGACTACAATGAGCAGTTCTTC,CSASGDRDYNEQFF
TRBJ1-6,TRBV4-2,NA,TRBD1,TGTGCCAGCAGTCCCGGGACAGCCTTTGGGACCCTCCACTTT,CASSPGTAFGTLHF
TRBJ2-1,TRBV15,NA,NA,TGTGCCACCAGCAGAGGGGAACTAGATTACAATGAGCAGTTCTTC,CATSRGELDYNEQFF
TRBJ1-1,TRBV10-1,NA,NA,TGCGCCAGCAGTGACCCGGGAGCTGAAGCTTTCTTT,CASSDPGAEAFF
TRBJ1-2,TRBV28,NA,NA,TGTGCCCATCAGGCAGACTATGGCTACACCTTC,CAHQADYGYTF
TRBJ1-1,TRBV6-1,NA,NA,TGTGCCAGCAGTGAAGCGTATTTCCGGAAGAACACTGAAGCTTTCTTT,CASSEAYFRKNTEAFF
TRBJ1-3,TRBV30,NA,NA,TGTGCCTGGAGTTCGCGACACCCAGCCGGAAACACCATATATTTT,CAWSSRHPAGNTIYF
TRBJ1-5,TRBV6-5,once,NA,TGTGCCAGCAGTTACTCGAGTAGGACCGTTTCCCAGCATTTT,CASSYSSRTVSQHF
TRBJ1-1,TRBV13,NA,TRBD1,TGTGCCAGCAGCCAGAACAGGGGGCAGGACACTGAAGCTTTCTTT,CASSQNRGQDTEAFF
TRBJ1-2,TRBV28,NA,NA,TGTGCCAGCGGGGGACGGCCGGACTATGGCTACACCTTC,CASGGRPDYGYTF
TRBJ2-1,TRBV24-1,once,NA,TGTGCCACCAGCCGCGGGACAGTTTGGAATGAGCAGTTCTTC,CATSRGTVWNEQFF
TRBJ1-1,TRBV3-1/TRBV3-2,NA,NA,TGTGCCAGCAGCCCTTTTATGGCGGCTAACACTGAAGCTTTCTTT,CASSPFMAANTEAFF
TRBJ2-2,TRBV27,NA,TRBD1,TGTGCCAGCAGTCTAAAACGGACAGGGACCACCGGGGAGCTGTTTTTT,CASSLKRTGTTGELFF
TRBJ2-1,TRBV11-3,NA,NA,TGTGCCAGCAGCGGAGGAACAGACCCCTACAATGAGCAGTTCTTC,CASSGGTDPYNEQFF
TRBJ2-1,TRBV2,NA,TRBD1,TGTGCCAGCAGTGTACTCTCGGGACAGAACAATGAGCAGTTCTTC,CASSVLSGQNNEQFF
TRBJ2-3,TRBV28,NA,TRBD2,TGTGCCAGCACCCCGGCTAGCGGGAGCACAGATACGCAGTATTTT,CASTPASGSTDTQYF
TRBJ2-5,TRBV4-3,NA,TRBD2,TGCGCCAGCAGCCCCGGACTAGCGGGGGAGACGGGGGAGACCCAGTACTTC,CASSPGLAGETGETQYF
TRBJ2-1,TRBV9,NA,TRBD2,TGTGCCAGCAGCCCCTCGTTTGGCCAGCGGGAGGGTTGGTACAATGAGCAGTTCTTC,CASSPSFGQREGWYNEQFF
TRBJ1-2,TRBV10-3,NA,TRBD1,TGTGCCATCAGTTTGGACAGGGGTAACTATGGCTACACCTTC,CAISLDRGNYGYTF
TRBJ1-1,TRBV7-9,NA,NA,TGTGCCAGCAGCTTAGAGGGTGTCAACACTGAAGCTTTCTTT,CASSLEGVNTEAFF
TRBJ2-1,TRBV4-1,medium-sized,NA,TGCGCCAGCAGCCAGGTGGGCTTCGATGAGCAGTTCTTC,CASSQVGFDEQFF
TRBJ1-2,TRBV7-9,NA,NA,TGTGCCAGCAGCTTACACGGTGACTATGGCTACACCTTC,CASSLHGDYGYTF
TRBJ1-4,TRBV28,NA,NA,TGTGCCAGCAGTTTATTGAGCCCCTTAATTCCAACTAATGAAAAACTGTTTTTT,CASSLLSPLIPTNEKLFF
TRBJ1-1,TRBV2,NA,NA,TGTGCCAGCAGGCAAAGGGGGGGTGGGAACACTGAAGCTTTCTTT,CASRQRGGGNTEAFF
TRBJ1-2,TRBV4-2,NA,NA,TGTGCCAGCAGCCAAAGAGCCGGGACGGACAACTATGGCTACACCTTC,CASSQRAGTDNYGYTF
TRBJ1-3,TRBV6-5,NA,NA,TGTGCCAGCAATGGGGGGAGCTCTGGAAACACCATATATTTT,CASNGGSSGNTIYF
TRBJ2-2,TRBV9,NA,TRBD2,TGTGCCAGCAGCGTAGATGGGGGACTAGCGGGAGGGGTGAACACCGGGGAGCTGTTTTTT,CASSVDGGLAGGVNTGELFF
TRBJ2-1,TRBV11-2,NA,TRBD2,TGTGCCAGCAGACCTCTAGCGGGGGTATTCAATGAGCAGTTCTTC,CASRPLAGVFNEQFF
TRBJ1-1,TRBV6-6,NA,NA,TGTGCCAGCAGTTACTCGGCAGGGAACACTGAAGCTTTCTTT,CASSYSAGNTEAFF
TRBJ1-5,TRBV28,NA,TRBD1,TGTGCCAGCAGTTCCACGACAGGGGGAGGTCAGCCCCAGCATTTT,CASSSTTGGGQPQHF
TRBJ2-2,TRBV6-2/TRBV6-3,NA,TRBD2,TGTGCCAGCAGTTACCCAAAAAAGACTAGCGGGACGAACACCGGGGAGCTGTTTTTT,CASSYPKKTSGTNTGELFF
TRBJ2-3,TRBV5-1,NA,NA,TGCGCCAGCAGCTCGCGCAGGGGTTCCACAGATACGCAGTATTTT,CASSSRRGSTDTQYF
TRBJ1-2,TRBV4-3,NA,TRBD1,TGCGCCAGCAGCCAAGCGACAGGGGATTCTAACTATGGCTACACCTTC,CASSQATGDSNYGYTF
TRBJ2-7,TRBV27,NA,TRBD2,TGTGCCAGCAGTTTATCGACGGGAGGGATCGATTACGAGCAGTACTTC,CASSLSTGGIDYEQYF
TRBJ2-3,TRBV27,NA,NA,TGTGCCAGCAGTTCCACAGAGGGCACAGATACGCAGTATTTT,CASSSTEGTDTQYF
TRBJ1-2,TRBV29-1,NA,TRBD1,TGCAGCGTGGAAACAGGGGTTCCTAACTATGGCTACACCTTC,CSVETGVPNYGYTF
TRBJ2-2,TRBV15,once,TRBD2,TGTGCCACCAGCGGGACTAGCTCCACCGGGGAGCTGTTTTTT,CATSGTSSTGELFF
TRBJ1-5,TRBV7-6,NA,NA,TGTGCCAGCAGCCAACAGAGAAATCAGCCCCAGCATTTT,CASSQQRNQPQHF
TRBJ2-1,TRBV29-1,NA,TRBD1,TGCAGCGCCTTAGGGGGCAGGGGTTCACCGAGCTCCTACAATGAGCAGTTCTTC,CSALGGRGSPSSYNEQFF
TRBJ2-3,TRBV9,NA,TRBD1,TGTGCCAGCAGCTCAACAGCCCGTCCGGGACAGGCGGGCACAGATACGCAGTATTTT,CASSSTARPGQAGTDTQYF
TRBJ1-1,TRBV2,NA,TRBD1,TGTGCCAGCAGTGGGGGACAGTCGATGAACACTGAAGCTTTCTTT,CASSGGQSMNTEAFF
TRBJ2-7,TRBV15,NA,NA,TGTGCCACCAGTCCTCGCCGGGAACTCTACGAGCAGTACTTC,CATSPRRELYEQYF
TRBJ1-1,TRBV14,NA,NA,TGTGCCAGCAGCCCGGGACACTGGAACACTGAAGCTTTCTTT,CASSPGHWNTEAFF